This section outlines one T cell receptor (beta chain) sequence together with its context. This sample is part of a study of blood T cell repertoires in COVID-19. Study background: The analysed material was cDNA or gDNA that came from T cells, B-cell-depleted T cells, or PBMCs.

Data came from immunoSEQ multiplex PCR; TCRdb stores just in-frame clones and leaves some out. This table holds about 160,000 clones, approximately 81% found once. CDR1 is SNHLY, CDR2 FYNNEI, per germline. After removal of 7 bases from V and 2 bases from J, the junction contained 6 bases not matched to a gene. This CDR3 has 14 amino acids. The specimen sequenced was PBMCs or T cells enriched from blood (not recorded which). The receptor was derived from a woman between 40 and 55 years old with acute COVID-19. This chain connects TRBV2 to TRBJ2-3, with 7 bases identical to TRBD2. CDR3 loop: CASKRDFNTDTQYF. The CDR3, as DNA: TGTGCCAGCAAGCGGGACTTTAACACAGATACGCAGTATTTT.